This T cell receptor (beta chain) is from a study of T cell repertoires in cytomegalovirus infection (dated by TCRdb to the late 2010s). The study in broad terms: Alongside well-studied HLA-B-restricted epitopes, the peptide stimulations were aimed at recently identified HLA-C-restricted CMV epitopes, whose presentation resists viral immunomodulation. Donor HLA type was relevant to the analysis, as public TCR beta signatures indicated carriage of CMV infection together with the matching HLA type. Study-level results and caveats: In both this cohort and an independent cohort of some 350 donors, the cumulative frequency of public TCR beta family members distinguished carriers of CMV infection plus the relevant HLA type. The ex vivo response was dominated by HLA-C-restricted CMV-specific TCR beta clonotypes, which also provided the single most frequent clonotype in two of eight donors.

Sequencing was performed on an Illumina HiSeq 1500. Using fastp trimming at Q25 and MiXCR clonotype assembly, TCRdb reanalyzed the public sequencing data and kept in-frame beta chains. Each CDR3 protein gets just one entry, which takes the most common genes and DNA from the rows behind it. This sample lists some 120,000 distinct CDR3 sequences; approximately 30% were detected once. Roughly three fifths of the sample is in the top ten clones. The treatment or condition label, as the study defines it: in vitro stimulation with specific CMV peptide epitopes to enrich CMV-specific T cells. A note on this clonotype: The clone's antigen remains unknown. Base qualities are not recorded, but no much larger clone differs from it by a single base.

The sequencing used CD8+ T cells from cultured PBMCs, collected from culture after CMV antigen stimulation. The source of this sequence is a human donor in good health (CMV status not recorded). Some clones in this sample may be carry-over from other donors' samples.

The DNA reads as follows: TGTGCCAGCAGCCCCCTTCGAGGGAGCAATCAGCCCCAGCATTTT. This sequence encodes CASSPLRGSNQPQHF. The rearranged segments are TRBV7-2 and TRBJ1-5; the D gene assignment is ambiguous. V gives up 5 bases and J gives up 1 base, and the segment between their germline ends measures 12 bases. The CDR3 contains 15 residues, cysteine and phenylalanine counted. Only the CDR3 DNA is retained, 45 bases long and in frame from the first base. Via the germline V gene, CDR1 is SGHTA and CDR2 FQGNSA.